The present T cell receptor (beta chain) was sequenced within a study of T cell changes during pregnancy in multiple sclerosis. The assay was immunoSEQ multiplex PCR, and TCRdb's table has in-frame clones only and misses some. The table has 100,000 to 140,000 clones, about 90% seen once; the top ten hold 0.78%. Sample: peripheral blood, taken in the third trimester of pregnancy. The source is a female donor in good health, enrolled as a control in a pregnancy study.

The CDR3 region is CASSFRAMNTEAFF. The DNA of the CDR3 is TGTGCCAGCAGTTTCAGGGCCATGAACACTGAAGCTTTCTTT. The J gene is TRBJ1-1, the V gene TRBV27; D is possibly TRBD1 (5 bases). The CDR3 has 14 amino acids. Germline CDR1 and CDR2: MNHEY and SMNVEV (reference sequence). V was cut by 3 bases and J by 0 bases, with 8 bases left in between.